The 28 T cell receptor beta chains presented below share a single source sample, sequenced in a study of T cells in Graves' hyperthyroidism and ophthalmopathy. The CDR3 regions of TCR beta were amplified from RNA transcripts. When the TCR CDR3 underwent first-round RT-PCR, the HTBI primer set was used. MiXCR was run by TCRdb on the multiplex PCR reads, yielding one entry per CDR3 protein. The sample carries 450,000 to 600,000 distinct CDR3 sequences, 20% recorded once. The sequenced sample was blood. These receptors were taken from a man in his forties or fifties with Graves' ophthalmopathy.

This clonotype was observed at least ten times. The chain has TRBV20-1 and TRBJ1-5; tentatively, D is TRBD1 (5 bases). This CDR3 is 15 amino acids long. Trimming stripped 0 bases from V and 2 bases from J, with 11 bases between. Germline V lookup: CDR1 DFQATT, CDR2 SNEGSKA (reference sequence). The CDR3 here is CSARDQGRGNQPQHF. CDR3 coding DNA: TGCAGTGCTAGAGATCAAGGCAGGGGCAATCAGCCCCAGCATTTT.

The CDR3 nucleotides read TGTGCCAGCTCATTTCCCGGGACTAGCGGGAGGCGAGATGAGCAGTTCTTC. The encoded protein is CASSFPGTSGRRDEQFF. This chain joins TRBV18 and TRBJ2-1; TRBD2 agrees at 15 bases. Per germline, CDR1 KGHSH and CDR2 LQKENI. The length of the CDR3 is 17 residues. After removal of 5 bases from V and 8 bases from J, the junction contained 10 bases not matched to a gene. Using reference TRBV18 and TRBJ2-1 for the parts outside the CDR3, the full variable domain is NAGVMQNPRHLVRRRGQEARLRCSPMKGHSHVYWYRQLPEEGLKFMVYLQKENIIDESGMPKERFSAEFPKEGPSILRIQQVVRGDSAAYFCASSFPGTSGRRDEQFFGPGTRLTVL.

This clonotype was observed many times. This chain connects TRBV7-3 to TRBJ1-5; 8 nucleotides align to TRBD1. The CDR3 has 18 amino acids. V shed 6 bases, J shed 3 bases, and the junction held 16 bases outside the gene matches. Germline V CDR1 and CDR2: SGHTA, FQGTGA. The CDR3 protein is CASRSAGGYRASNQPQHF. CDR3 sequence (DNA): TGTGCCAGCAGAAGCGCAGGGGGCTACAGGGCCTCCAATCAGCCCCAGCATTTT.

This clonotype was seen ten or more times. The rearrangement joins TRBV27 to TRBJ2-1; D unclear. Germline CDR1 is MNHEY and CDR2 is SMNVEV (reference sequence). Trimming took off 6 bases at V and 9 bases at J, with 12 bases between the two ends. There are 12 residues in the CDR3. This chain's CDR3 is CASSLLGIEQFF. DNA for the CDR3: TGTGCCAGCAGCCTACTGGGGATTGAGCAGTTCTTC.

This chain uses TRBV29-1 with TRBJ2-4, with D maybe TRBD1 (5 bases). The CDR3 sequence is 13 residues long. The germline V gene encodes CDR1 SQVTM and CDR2 ANQGSEA. Trimming took off 5 bases at V and 0 bases at J, with 8 bases between the two ends. As DNA, the CDR3 is TGCAGCGTTATAGGGGCAGCCAAAAACATTCAGTACTTC. It specifies CSVIGAAKNIQYF.

The chain uses TRBV11-2 and TRBJ2-5, with a possible D match to TRBD1 (5 bases). This CDR3 spans 13 amino acids. With 10 bases removed from V and 0 bases from J, the gap between germline ends came to 12 bases. Germline V gene data show CDR1 as SGHAT and CDR2 as FQNNGV. The CDR3 bases are TGTGCCACCCAAAGGGGTTACCAAGAGACCCAGTACTTC. Protein product: CATQRGYQETQYF.

Comment on this clonotype: This may be a read error: a much more frequent sequence differs by one nucleotide. The rearrangement joins TRBV6-1 to TRBJ1-5; D might be TRBD1 (5 bases). Germline V gene sequence: CDR1 MNHNS, CDR2 SASEGT. The CDR3 loop spans 14 amino acids. The CDR3 coding sequence is TGTGCCGGCAGTGAAGCAAGGGGTTATCAGCCCCAGCATTTT. It is translated as CAGSEARGYQPQHF.

This clonotype was seen a handful of times. The chain recombines TRBV30 with TRBJ2-7; the D gene is possibly TRBD1 (5 bases). The V gene's germline CDR1 is GTSNPN and CDR2 SVGIG (reference sequence). The germline V and J ends were trimmed by 0 bases and 0 bases, with 9 bases remaining between them. The CDR3 is 14 amino acids. The CDR3 loop reads CAWSVGARSYEQYF. CDR3 bases: TGTGCCTGGAGTGTAGGGGCCCGCTCCTACGAGCAGTACTTC.

This clonotype turned up a few times. The rearrangement joins TRBV6-5 to TRBJ2-3; 7 bases fit TRBD2. This CDR3 region has 15 residues. The V gene's germline CDR1 is MNHEY and CDR2 SVGAGI. With V trimmed by 1 base and J by 1 base, 2 bases remained unmatched. The CDR3 here is CASSYFGGGTDTQYF. The CDR3 DNA reads as TGTGCCAGCAGTTACTTTGGGGGGGGCACAGATACGCAGTATTTT.

This clonotype has a count of ten or more. The chain has TRBV9 and TRBJ2-1; 8 bases are a match to TRBD1. The V and J ends lost 0 bases and 5 bases, in that order; junction bases with no gene match: 1. The V gene's germline CDR1 is SGDLS and CDR2 YYNGEE. This CDR3 region has 14 residues. The CDR3 here is CASSVGTGHNEQFF. DNA for the CDR3: TGTGCCAGCAGCGTAGGGACAGGGCACAATGAGCAGTTCTTC.

This sequence joins TRBV7-9 and TRBJ1-2, with D possibly matching TRBD1 (6 bases). CDR3 length equals 17 residues. Germline CDR1 SEHNR, CDR2 FQNEAQ (reference sequence). Trimming pared 1 base from V and 2 bases from J, leaving 17 bases between. The CDR3 loop is CASSLVTAGRGNYGYTF. The CDR3, as DNA: TGTGCCAGCAGCTTAGTTACCGCGGGCAGGGGAAACTATGGCTACACCTTC. The full variable domain, rest sourced from reference TRBV7-9 and TRBJ1-2, is DTGVSQNPRHKITKRGQNVTFRCDPISEHNRLYWYRQTLGQGPEFLTYFQNEAQLEKSRLLSDRFSAERPKGSFSTLEIQRTEQGDSAMYLCASSLVTAGRGNYGYTFGSGTRLTVV.

This rearrangement joins TRBV4-3 to TRBJ1-6; no reliable D call. The CDR3 contains 13 residues. Germline loops: CDR1 LGHNA, CDR2 YSLEER. The V end lost 0 bases, the J end lost 8 bases, and 5 bases lay between the germline ends. The CDR3 nucleotides are TGCGCCAGCAGCCAAGATTTGGATTCACCCCTCCACTTT. Translating gives CASSQDLDSPLHF.

The chain uses TRBV10-1 and TRBJ1-1; D might be TRBD1 (5 bases). V was trimmed by 0 bases and J by 1 base, leaving 9 bases between them. Looked up from germline, CDR1 is WNHNN and CDR2 is SYGVQD (reference sequence). This CDR3 spans 15 amino acids. The DNA for the CDR3 is TGCGCCAGCAGTGAGTCGTTAGGGGCGAACACTGAAGCTTTCTTT. Amino acid sequence: CASSESLGANTEAFF.

The chain employs TRBV6-5 and TRBJ1-2; D possibly corresponds to TRBD1 (6 bases). V was shortened by 5 bases and J by 8 bases, with 9 bases between the two germline ends. Looked up from germline, CDR1 is MNHEY and CDR2 is SVGAGI. The CDR3 loop spans 11 amino acids. The DNA for the CDR3 is TGTGCCAGCAGTAACAGGGAAGGCTACACCTTC. This gives the protein CASSNREGYTF.

V is TRBV7-2 and J is TRBJ1-3, with no clear D. This CDR3 contains 13 residues. V was clipped by 5 bases and J by 4 bases, with 9 bases between them. Germline-derived CDR1 and CDR2 are SGHTA and FQGNSA. CDR3 amino acids: CASSPVTGNTIYF. The CDR3 DNA reads TGTGCCAGCAGCCCAGTCACGGGAAACACCATATATTTT.

This clonotype was detected a few times. J is TRBJ2-1 and V is TRBV5-1; 10 nucleotides agree with TRBD1. Unmatched junction bases numbered 10, after V lost 3 bases and J lost 7 bases. Germline V gene sequence: CDR1 SGHRS, CDR2 YFSETQ. This CDR3 comprises 16 residues. CDR3 loop: CASSSLGQGVVNEQFF. CDR3 coding DNA: TGCGCCAGCAGCTCCCTAGGACAGGGGGTGGTGAATGAGCAGTTCTTC. Full variable domain (remainder filled in from reference TRBV5-1 and TRBJ2-1): KAGVTQTPRYLIKTRGQQVTLSCSPISGHRSVSWYQQTPGQGLQFLFEYFSETQRNKGNFPGRFSGRQFSNSRSEMNVSTLELGDSALYLCASSSLGQGVVNEQFFGPGTRLTVL.

The chain employs TRBV6-1 and TRBJ2-5; 9 nucleotides agree with TRBD2. Unmatched junction bases numbered 2, after V lost 5 bases and J lost 1 base. The CDR3 has 14 residues. Germline-derived CDR1 and CDR2 are MNHNS and SASEGT. The CDR3 is CASSRGLAQETQYF. CDR3 in DNA: TGTGCCAGCAGTCGGGGACTAGCCCAAGAGACCCAGTACTTC.

This chain joins TRBV4-3 and TRBJ2-1; unclear D gene. Germline CDR1 and CDR2: LGHNA and YSLEER. This CDR3 has 17 residues. Trimming removed 1 base from V and 4 bases from J, with 17 bases in between. The CDR3 is CASSQAWAGRRYNEQFF. The CDR3 nucleotides are TGCGCCAGCAGCCAAGCCTGGGCCGGGCGGCGTTACAATGAGCAGTTCTTC.

The V call is TRBV5-1, the J call TRBJ1-1; TRBD1 aligns across 7 bases. V trimming: 4 bases; J trimming: 4 bases; junction bases outside the gene matches: 10. This CDR3 spans 15 amino acids. Germline V CDR1 and CDR2: SGHRS, YFSETQ. In DNA, the CDR3 is TGCGCCAGCAGCCAGGTAGGGGGCTTTCGCACTGAAGCTTTCTTT. Amino acids: CASSQVGGFRTEAFF. The full variable domain, in which reference TRBV5-1 and TRBJ1-1 provide the parts outside the CDR3, is KAGVTQTPRYLIKTRGQQVTLSCSPISGHRSVSWYQQTPGQGLQFLFEYFSETQRNKGNFPGRFSGRQFSNSRSEMNVSTLELGDSALYLCASSQVGGFRTEAFFGQGTRLTVV.

This clonotype has just a few counts. V usage is TRBV24-1 and J usage is TRBJ1-5; the D is unclear. The V and J ends lost 9 bases and 0 bases respectively, with 11 bases between them. CDR1 KGHDR and CDR2 SFDVKD come from the germline V gene. The length of the CDR3 is 14 residues. The CDR3 DNA reads TGTGCCACCTCCAGTAAATTTAGCAATCAGCCCCAGCATTTT. Protein product: CATSSKFSNQPQHF.

This clonotype was seen a few times. This chain connects TRBV9 to TRBJ2-7; 7 bases are shared with TRBD2. Germline V gives CDR1 SGDLS, CDR2 YYNGEE. The CDR3 covers 14 residues. V trimming: 0 bases; J trimming: 2 bases; junction bases outside the gene matches: 2. The CDR3 DNA reads TGTGCCAGCAGCGTAGGGGGGGGTACCTACGAGCAGTACTTC. It yields the protein CASSVGGGTYEQYF.

This clonotype was seen many times. The chain recombines TRBV11-2 with TRBJ2-1; D is perhaps TRBD1 or TRBD2 (6 bases each). The germline V gene encodes CDR1 SGHAT and CDR2 FQNNGV. The V end lost 4 bases, the J end lost 5 bases, and 12 bases lay between the germline ends. The CDR3 is 14 amino acids. CDR3 protein: CASSYRGPNNEQFF. The CDR3 DNA follows: TGTGCCAGCAGCTATCGGGGGCCCAACAATGAGCAGTTCTTC.

The gene calls are TRBV3-1 and TRBJ2-1, with D possibly being TRBD2 (7 bases). This CDR3 has 15 amino acids. V dropped 4 bases and J dropped 5 bases, with 15 bases sitting between them. Germline-derived CDR1 and CDR2 are LGHDT and YNNKEL (reference sequence). The CDR3 loop is CASSRGGLSNNEQFF. The CDR3 coding sequence is TGTGCCAGCAGCCGAGGGGGACTATCGAACAATGAGCAGTTCTTC.

This clonotype was observed a few times. The chain's CDR3 is CASLRDLEAFF. Here the CDR3 DNA reads TGTGCCAGTTTAAGGGACCTCGAAGCTTTCTTT. The chain employs TRBV6-1 and TRBJ1-1; D may be TRBD1 (5 bases). The CDR3 length is 11 residues. The V end was cut by 9 bases, the J end by 8 bases, with 13 bases between. Germline CDR1 reads MNHNS; CDR2 reads SASEGT.

This chain connects TRBV11-2 to TRBJ2-5, with 11 bases matching TRBD1. The CDR3 spans 15 residues. V shed 9 bases and J 5 bases; nucleotides not matched to a gene: 11. Per the germline V gene, CDR1 is SGHAT and CDR2 is FQNNGV. CDR3 coding DNA: TGTGCCAGTAGTCCCCGGACAGGGGGCATTGAGACCCAGTACTTC. Amino acids: CASSPRTGGIETQYF.

The V gene is TRBV20-1, the J gene TRBJ2-7, with TRBD1 identical over 7 bases. CDR1 and CDR2 from the germline V gene are DFQATT and SNEGSKA (reference sequence). The CDR3 runs to 14 residues. J gave up 3 bases and V 6 bases, and 11 bases lay outside the gene matches. The CDR3 DNA is TGCAGTGCACGGGACAGCCGAAGTCGCTACGAGCAGTACTTC. Protein sequence: CSARDSRSRYEQYF.

The chain has TRBV18 and TRBJ2-2; D may be TRBD2 (5 bases). CDR1 and CDR2 from the germline V gene are KGHSH and LQKENI. V lost 2 bases and J lost 3, with 10 bases in between. This CDR3 is built from 15 residues. CDR3 bases: TGTGCCAGCTCACCAGACGTGGGAGACACCGGGGAGCTGTTTTTT. Amino acid sequence: CASSPDVGDTGELFF.

In this sample, this clonotype turned up once. V gene TRBV15 combines with J gene TRBJ2-5; D tentatively reads TRBD1 or TRBD2 (6 bases each). The CDR3 covers 15 residues. Germline assignment: CDR1 LNHNV and CDR2 YYDKDF (reference sequence). V lost 2 bases to trimming and J lost 5 bases, with 15 bases between them. The CDR3 sequence is CATSRPPVGGETQYF. In DNA, the CDR3 is TGTGCCACCAGCAGACCCCCGGTAGGGGGGGAGACCCAGTACTTC. Variable domain in full (rest from reference TRBV15 and TRBJ2-5): DAMVIQNPRYQVTQFGKPVTLSCSQTLNHNVMYWYQQKSSQAPKLLFHYYDKDFNNEADTPDNFQSRRPNTSFCFLDIRSPGLGDTAMYLCATSRPPVGGETQYFGPGTRLLVL.